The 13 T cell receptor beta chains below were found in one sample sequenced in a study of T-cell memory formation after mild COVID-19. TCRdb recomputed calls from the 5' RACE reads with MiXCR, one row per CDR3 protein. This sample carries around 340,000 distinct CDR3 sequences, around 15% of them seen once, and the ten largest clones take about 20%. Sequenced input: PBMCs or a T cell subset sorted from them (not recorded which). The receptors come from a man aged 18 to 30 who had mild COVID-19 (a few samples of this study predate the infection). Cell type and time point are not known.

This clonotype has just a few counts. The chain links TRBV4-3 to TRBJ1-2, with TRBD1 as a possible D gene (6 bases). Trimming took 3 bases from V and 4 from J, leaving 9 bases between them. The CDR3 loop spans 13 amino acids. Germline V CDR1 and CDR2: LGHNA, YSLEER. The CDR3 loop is CASSQGGSYGYTF. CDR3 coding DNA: TGCGCCAGCAGCCAGGGGGGCAGCTATGGCTACACCTTC.

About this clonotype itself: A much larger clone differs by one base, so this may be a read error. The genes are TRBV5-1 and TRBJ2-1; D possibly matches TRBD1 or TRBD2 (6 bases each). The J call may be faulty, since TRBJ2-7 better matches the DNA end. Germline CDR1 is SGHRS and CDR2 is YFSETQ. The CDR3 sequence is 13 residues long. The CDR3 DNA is TGCGCCAGCACCCTCGGGGGCCACAATGAGCAGTACTTC. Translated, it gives CASTLGGHNEQYF.

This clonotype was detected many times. CDR3 region: CASSLVWSGQGREETQYF. Here the CDR3 DNA reads TGTGCCAGCAGTTTAGTGTGGAGCGGCCAAGGGCGGGAAGAGACCCAGTACTTC. This chain connects TRBV12-3 or TRBV12-4 to TRBJ2-5; possible D gene TRBD2, 5 bases. Trimming cost V 1 base and J 3 bases, with 21 bases left between them. The length of the CDR3 is 18 residues.

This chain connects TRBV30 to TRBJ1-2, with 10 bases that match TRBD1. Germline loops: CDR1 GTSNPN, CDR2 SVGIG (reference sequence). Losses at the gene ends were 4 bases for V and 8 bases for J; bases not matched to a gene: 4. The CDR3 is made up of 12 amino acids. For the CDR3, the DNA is TGTGCCTGGACGACAGGGGGCTGGGGCTACACCTTC. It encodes CAWTTGGWGYTF.

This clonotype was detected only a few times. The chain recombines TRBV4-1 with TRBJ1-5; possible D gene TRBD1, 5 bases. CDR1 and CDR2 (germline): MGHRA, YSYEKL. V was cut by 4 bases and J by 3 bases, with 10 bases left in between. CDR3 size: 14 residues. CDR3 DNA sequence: TGCGCCAGCAGCCGGGGCGGTCTCAATCAGCCCCAGCATTTT. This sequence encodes CASSRGGLNQPQHF.

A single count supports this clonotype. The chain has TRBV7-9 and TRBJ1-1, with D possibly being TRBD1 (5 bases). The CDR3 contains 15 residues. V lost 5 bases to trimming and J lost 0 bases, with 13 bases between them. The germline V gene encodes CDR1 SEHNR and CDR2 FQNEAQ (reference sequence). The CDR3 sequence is CASSPGRQLNTEAFF. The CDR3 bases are TGTGCCAGCAGCCCGGGGAGACAGTTGAACACTGAAGCTTTCTTT.

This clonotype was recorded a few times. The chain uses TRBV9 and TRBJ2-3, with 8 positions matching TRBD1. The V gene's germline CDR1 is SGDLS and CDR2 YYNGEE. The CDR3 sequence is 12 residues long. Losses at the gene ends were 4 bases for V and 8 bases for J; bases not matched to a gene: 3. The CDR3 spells CASSLGQGTQYF. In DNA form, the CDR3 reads TGTGCCAGCAGCCTCGGACAGGGTACGCAGTATTTT.

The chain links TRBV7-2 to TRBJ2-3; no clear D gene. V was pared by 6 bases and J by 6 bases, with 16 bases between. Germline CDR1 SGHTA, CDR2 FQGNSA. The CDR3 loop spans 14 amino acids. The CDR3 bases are TGTGCCAGCAGACGGACGACGCTGGCGGATACGCAGTATTTT. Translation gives CASRRTTLADTQYF.

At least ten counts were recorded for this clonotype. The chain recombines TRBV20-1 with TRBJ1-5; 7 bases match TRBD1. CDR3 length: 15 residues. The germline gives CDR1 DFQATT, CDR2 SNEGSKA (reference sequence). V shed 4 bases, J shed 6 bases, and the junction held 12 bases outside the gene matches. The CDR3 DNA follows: TGCAGTGCTACCAGGGGGGGGTTTTGGAGTCAGCCCCAGCATTTT. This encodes CSATRGGFWSQPQHF.

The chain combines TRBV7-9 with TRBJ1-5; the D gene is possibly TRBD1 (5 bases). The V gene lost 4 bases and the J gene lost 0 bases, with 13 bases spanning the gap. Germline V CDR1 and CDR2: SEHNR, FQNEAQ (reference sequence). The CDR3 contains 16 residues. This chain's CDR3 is CASSWGGAGSNQPQHF. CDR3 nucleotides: TGTGCCAGCAGCTGGGGTGGGGCGGGTAGCAATCAGCCCCAGCATTTT. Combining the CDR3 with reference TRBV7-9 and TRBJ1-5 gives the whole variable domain DTGVSQNPRHKITKRGQNVTFRCDPISEHNRLYWYRQTLGQGPEFLTYFQNEAQLEKSRLLSDRFSAERPKGSFSTLEIQRTEQGDSAMYLCASSWGGAGSNQPQHFGDGTRLSIL.

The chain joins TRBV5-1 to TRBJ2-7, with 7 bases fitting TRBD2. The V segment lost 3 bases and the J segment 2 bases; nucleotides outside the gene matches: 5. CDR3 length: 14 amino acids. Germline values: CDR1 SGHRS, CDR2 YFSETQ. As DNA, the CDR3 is TGCGCCAGCAGCTCGCGGGGAGGGGCCTACGAGCAGTACTTC. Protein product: CASSSRGGAYEQYF.

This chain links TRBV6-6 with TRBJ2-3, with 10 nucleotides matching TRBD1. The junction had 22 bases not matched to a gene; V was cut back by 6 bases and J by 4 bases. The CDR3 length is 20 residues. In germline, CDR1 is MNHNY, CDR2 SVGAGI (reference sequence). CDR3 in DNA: TGTGCCAGCAGCCGAAAGCGGGACAGGGGAATGGGGCTGTGGGCAGATACGCAGTATTTT. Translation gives CASSRKRDRGMGLWADTQYF.

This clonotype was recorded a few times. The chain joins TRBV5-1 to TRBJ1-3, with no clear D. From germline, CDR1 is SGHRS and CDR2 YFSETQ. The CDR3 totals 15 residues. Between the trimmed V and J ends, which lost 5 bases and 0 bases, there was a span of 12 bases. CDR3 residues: CASRSGRNSGNTIYF. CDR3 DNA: TGCGCCAGCAGATCCGGACGGAACTCTGGAAACACCATATATTTT.